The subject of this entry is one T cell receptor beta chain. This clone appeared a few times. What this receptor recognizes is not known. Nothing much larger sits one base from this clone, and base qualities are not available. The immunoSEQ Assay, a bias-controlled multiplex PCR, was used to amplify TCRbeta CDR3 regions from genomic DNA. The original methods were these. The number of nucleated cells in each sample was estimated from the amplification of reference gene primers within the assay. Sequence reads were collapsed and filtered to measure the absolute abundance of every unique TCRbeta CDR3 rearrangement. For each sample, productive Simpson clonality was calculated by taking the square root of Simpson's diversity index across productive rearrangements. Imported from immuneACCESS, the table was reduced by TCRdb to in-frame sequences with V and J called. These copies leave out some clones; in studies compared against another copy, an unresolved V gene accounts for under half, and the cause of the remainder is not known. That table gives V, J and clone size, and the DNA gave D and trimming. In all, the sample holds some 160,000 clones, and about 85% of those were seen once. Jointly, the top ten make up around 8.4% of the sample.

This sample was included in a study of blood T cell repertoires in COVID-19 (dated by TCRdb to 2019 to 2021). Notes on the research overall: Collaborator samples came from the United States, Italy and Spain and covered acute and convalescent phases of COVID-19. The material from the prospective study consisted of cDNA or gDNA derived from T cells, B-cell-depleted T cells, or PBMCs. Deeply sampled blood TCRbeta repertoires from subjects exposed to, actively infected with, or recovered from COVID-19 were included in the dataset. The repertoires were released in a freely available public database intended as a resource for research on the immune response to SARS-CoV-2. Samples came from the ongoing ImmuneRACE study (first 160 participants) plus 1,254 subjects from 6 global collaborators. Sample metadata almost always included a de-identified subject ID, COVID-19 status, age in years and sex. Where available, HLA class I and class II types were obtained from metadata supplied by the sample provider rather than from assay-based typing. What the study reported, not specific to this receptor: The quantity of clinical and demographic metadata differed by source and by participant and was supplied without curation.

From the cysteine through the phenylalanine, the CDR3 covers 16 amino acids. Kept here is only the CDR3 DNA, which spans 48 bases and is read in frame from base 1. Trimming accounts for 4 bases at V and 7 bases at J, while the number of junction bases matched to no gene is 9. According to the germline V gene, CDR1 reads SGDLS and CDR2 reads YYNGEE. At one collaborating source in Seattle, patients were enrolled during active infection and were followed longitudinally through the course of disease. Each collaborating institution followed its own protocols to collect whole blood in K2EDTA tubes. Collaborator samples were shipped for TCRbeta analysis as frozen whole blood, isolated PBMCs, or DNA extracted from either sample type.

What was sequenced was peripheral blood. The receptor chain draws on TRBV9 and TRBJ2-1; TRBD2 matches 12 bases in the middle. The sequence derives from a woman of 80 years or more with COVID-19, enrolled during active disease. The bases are TGTGCCAGCAGCTCAAGGACTAGCGGGATCAGGAATGAGCAGTTCTTC. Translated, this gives CASSSRTSGIRNEQFF.